These 21 T cell receptor beta chains originate from one sample sequenced in a study of blood T cell repertoires in COVID-19. Here immunoSEQ multiplex PCR was the method, and the copy in TCRdb shows in-frame clones only, minus some. The profile shows under 60,000 clones, around four fifths of them singletons. The sample comprised peripheral blood. The source is a human donor in a cohort sampled during active COVID-19.

This chain joins TRBV6-6 and TRBJ2-3, with TRBD1 identical over 9 bases. Germline CDR1 is MNHNY and CDR2 is SVGAGI (reference sequence). The CDR3 loop spans 15 amino acids. After removal of 6 bases from V and 2 bases from J, the junction contained 6 bases not matched to a gene. The CDR3 loop is CASSQGQGFTDTQYF. The CDR3 nucleotides read TGTGCCAGCAGCCAGGGACAGGGATTCACAGATACGCAGTATTTT.

V gene TRBV30 combines with J gene TRBJ1-1; possible D gene TRBD1, 6 bases. The CDR3 runs 13 residues. V lost 2 bases and J 7 bases, leaving 14 bases between the germline ends. Germline values: CDR1 GTSNPN, CDR2 SVGIG (reference sequence). In DNA form, the CDR3 reads TGTGCCTGGAGTCGTGACAGGTCGGTTGAAGCTTTCTTT. This codes for CAWSRDRSVEAFF.

The chain is built from TRBV30 and TRBJ1-1; perhaps TRBD1 as D (5 bases). CDR1 and CDR2 (germline): GTSNPN, SVGIG (reference sequence). CDR3 size: 14 residues. Trimming cost V 3 bases and J 1 base, with 12 bases left between them. CDR3 protein: CAWRVGGWNTEAFF. As DNA, the CDR3 is TGTGCCTGGAGGGTCGGGGGATGGAACACTGAAGCTTTCTTT.

The J gene is TRBJ2-3, the V gene TRBV3-1 (or the pseudogene TRBV3-2), with 9 positions matching TRBD1. The CDR3 is 16 amino acids. J was trimmed by 5 bases and V by 6 bases; bases with no gene match: 12. In germline, CDR1 is LGHDT, CDR2 YNNKEL (reference sequence). Here the CDR3 DNA reads TGTGCCAGCAGTAAACCCGGGACAGGGTCGGGAGATACGCAGTATTTT. It codes for CASSKPGTGSGDTQYF.

The rearrangement joins TRBV14 to TRBJ1-1, with D possibly being TRBD1 (5 bases). The CDR3 has 13 residues. Per germline, CDR1 SGHDN and CDR2 FVKESK. The ends were cut back, 4 bases at V and 3 bases at J, with 9 bases in the middle. This chain's CDR3 is CASSPQADTEAFF. Here the CDR3 DNA reads TGTGCCAGCAGCCCACAGGCTGACACTGAAGCTTTCTTT.

The J gene is TRBJ1-1, the V gene TRBV7-3, with a weak D call TRBD1 (6 bases). The CDR3 has 14 residues. V was trimmed by 2 bases and J by 5 bases, leaving 12 bases between them. CDR1 is SGHTA, CDR2 FQGTGA, per germline. CDR3 bases: TGTGCCAGCAGCTTATATAAGGGGGGGACTGAAGCTTTCTTT. Translation gives CASSLYKGGTEAFF.

The rearrangement joins TRBV10-2 to TRBJ2-1; no reliable D call. This CDR3 has 13 residues. The germline V gene has CDR1 WSHSY and CDR2 SAAADI. Deletions cut 8 bases from V and 2 bases from J, with 10 bases between. CDR3 amino acids: CASYDIPYNEQFF. Here the CDR3 DNA reads TGCGCCAGCTACGACATCCCCTACAATGAGCAGTTCTTC.

The chain employs TRBV6-6 and TRBJ2-5; D unclear. This CDR3 comprises 15 residues. Germline V lookup: CDR1 MNHNY, CDR2 SVGAGI (reference sequence). V lost 1 base to trimming and J lost 2 bases, with 11 bases between them. The CDR3 DNA follows: TGTGCCAGCAGTTACTGGGCCAGCTCACAAGAGACCCAGTACTTC. Protein product: CASSYWASSQETQYF.

Worth noting for this clone: The junction departs from germline at one end; a sequencing error may be responsible. V gene TRBV20-1 combines with J gene TRBJ1-2; TRBD1 matches at 8 bases. The germline V gene has CDR1 DFQATT and CDR2 SNEGSKA (reference sequence). The CDR3 is 11 residues long. CDR3 amino acids: CSARDPPGQGF. CDR3 nucleotides: TGCAGTGCTAGAGATCCCCCCGGACAGGGCTTC.

CDR3 amino acids: CASSFPDRVLTGELFF. In nucleotides, the CDR3 is TGTGCCAGCAGCTTCCCGGACAGGGTGCTCACCGGGGAGCTGTTTTTT. The chain links TRBV5-8 to TRBJ2-2, with 8 bases that match TRBD1. CDR1 is SGHTS and CDR2 is YDEGEE in the germline V gene. The junction had 7 bases not matched to a gene; V was cut back by 2 bases and J by 4 bases. There are 16 residues in the CDR3.

Here the CDR3 reads CASSPGQGVQPQHF. DNA for the CDR3: TGTGCCAGCAGCCCCGGACAGGGGGTTCAGCCCCAGCATTTT. This rearrangement joins TRBV2 to TRBJ1-5; 10 bases map to TRBD1. Losses at the gene ends were 6 bases for V and 6 bases for J; bases not matched to a gene: 5. The CDR3 sequence is 14 residues long. From germline, CDR1 is SNHLY and CDR2 FYNNEI.

The genes are TRBV5-4 and TRBJ2-5; TRBD2 is a possible D gene (5 bases). This CDR3 spans 13 amino acids. V was cut by 4 bases and J by 0 bases, with 7 bases left in between. Germline V gene lookup returns CDR1 SGHNT and CDR2 YYREEE (reference sequence). DNA for the CDR3: TGTGCCAGCAGCCCGGACTACCAAGAGACCCAGTACTTC. It translates to CASSPDYQETQYF. The whole variable domain, filled in from reference TRBV5-4 and TRBJ2-5, reads ETGVTQSPTHLIKTRGQQVTLRCSSQSGHNTVSWYQQALGQGPQFIFQYYREEENGRGNFPPRFSGLQFPNYSSELNVNALELDDSALYLCASSPDYQETQYFGPGTRLLVL.

The chain couples TRBV5-4 to TRBJ1-6, with D perhaps TRBD1 (6 bases). V was trimmed by 4 bases and J by 9 bases, leaving 8 bases between them. Germline V gene data show CDR1 as SGHNT and CDR2 as YYREEE (reference sequence). This CDR3 region has 12 residues. Here the CDR3 reads CASSLGGSPLHF. The CDR3 nucleotides read TGTGCCAGCAGCCTAGGGGGTTCACCCCTCCACTTT.

The chain joins TRBV7-9 to TRBJ1-3; a weak D match, TRBD1 (5 bases). This CDR3 spans 17 amino acids. Germline lookup yields CDR1 SEHNR and CDR2 FQNEAQ (reference sequence). V was trimmed by 2 bases and J by 2 bases, leaving 16 bases between them. DNA for the CDR3: TGTGCCAGCAGCTTACGGGTCATGGGGGGAGCTGGAAACACCATATATTTT. Translated: CASSLRVMGGAGNTIYF. Complete variable domain (other parts from reference TRBV7-9 and TRBJ1-3): DTGVSQNPRHKITKRGQNVTFRCDPISEHNRLYWYRQTLGQGPEFLTYFQNEAQLEKSRLLSDRFSAERPKGSFSTLEIQRTEQGDSAMYLCASSLRVMGGAGNTIYFGEGSWLTVV.

The chain links TRBV5-1 to TRBJ1-4; 10 bases line up with TRBD1. V was clipped by 3 bases and J by 6 bases; unmatched bases: 5. This CDR3 spans 15 amino acids. Germline V gives CDR1 SGHRS, CDR2 YFSETQ. The CDR3 DNA sequence: TGCGCCAGCAGCTCCTCCGGGACAGGGGATGAAAAACTGTTTTTT. Translated: CASSSSGTGDEKLFF.

The V and J genes are TRBV19 and TRBJ1-5; TRBD1 matches 7 bases. The germline gives CDR1 LNHDA, CDR2 SQIVND (reference sequence). V lost 6 bases, J lost 8 bases, and 19 bases stayed unmatched. The CDR3 is 17 amino acids. The CDR3: CASSLEPDRTRREPQHF. Written as DNA, the CDR3 is TGTGCCAGTAGCCTCGAACCGGACAGGACAAGGCGGGAGCCCCAGCATTTT.

The CDR3 DNA is TGTGCCTGTTCGGGGGGCTCCTACAATGAGCAGTTCTTC. This sequence encodes CACSGGSYNEQFF. The V call is TRBV30, the J call TRBJ2-1; TRBD2 matches 7 bases. The junction had 2 bases not matched to a gene; V was cut back by 6 bases and J by 0 bases. Per germline, CDR1 GTSNPN and CDR2 SVGIG (reference sequence). The CDR3 is 13 amino acids.

This clone was observed a single time. The chain is built from TRBV5-8 and TRBJ1-4; no definite D call. The CDR3 length is 13 residues. V was cut by 2 bases and J by 7 bases, with 9 bases left in between. The V gene's germline CDR1 is SGHTS and CDR2 YDEGEE. CDR3 in DNA: TGTGCCAGCAGCTTTCGGGGTGCTGAAAAACTGTTTTTT. This sequence encodes CASSFRGAEKLFF.

This rearrangement joins TRBV12-3 or TRBV12-4 to TRBJ2-1; D gene ambiguous. With 4 bases removed from V and 9 bases from J, the gap between germline ends came to 10 bases. CDR3 length: 12 residues. CDR3 bases: TGTGCCAGCAGTTCGTCAATGAGTGAGCAGTTCTTC. Encoded protein: CASSSSMSEQFF.

CDR3 protein: CASSVEGGPVATDTQYF. The CDR3 DNA is TGTGCCAGCAGCGTAGAGGGGGGGCCGGTTGCTACAGATACGCAGTATTTT. The chain couples TRBV9 to TRBJ2-3; D is possibly TRBD2 (7 bases). Trimming shortened V by 0 bases and J by 3 bases, and 17 bases separated the two germline ends. Germline CDR1 and CDR2: SGDLS and YYNGEE. This CDR3 has 17 amino acids.

The gene calls are TRBV30 and TRBJ1-1; the match to TRBD1 covers 8 bases. Germline V gene data show CDR1 as GTSNPN and CDR2 as SVGIG (reference sequence). The junction had 12 bases not matched to a gene; V was cut back by 7 bases and J by 5 bases. The CDR3 is 14 residues long. The CDR3 bases are TGTGCCTTTACACTTAGACAGGGGTGGACTGAAGCTTTCTTT. This translates into CAFTLRQGWTEAFF.